The clone carrying this T cell receptor (beta chain) was observed at least ten times. Its antigen is unidentified. CDR3 and TCR beta VDJ profiling relied on a genomic DNA template. In TCRdb, the reads were re-called with MiXCR into one record per CDR3 protein. The sample contains about 470,000 distinct CDR3 sequences, around 32% of which appear only once. This CDR3 is 11 amino acids long. Deletions cut 5 bases from V and 5 bases from J, with 9 bases between. Germline V gene data show CDR1 as DFQATT and CDR2 as SNEGSKA (reference sequence). Patients picked for sequencing had shown CD8+CD57+ cell expansion detected by flow cytometry. There were no patients without severe acquired aplastic anemia. All patients were therapy-naive when blood was sampled. These data are taken from a study of CD8+CD57+ T cells in acquired aplastic anemia. Overall study: DNA recovered from sorted CD4+ and CD8+ cells had a mean of approximately 3 ug. The study's findings and limits: Around 27 sequences, all CD8+ CDR3, were shared between patients and controls.

The receptor was isolated from a human donor with aplastic anemia. The V call is TRBV20-1, the J call TRBJ1-1, with D unresolved. Specimen: sorted CD4+, CD8+, or CD8+CD57+ T cells (not recorded which) from PBMCs. In DNA form, the CDR3 reads TGCAGTGCTTCGAGTGGGACTGAAGCTTTCTTT. Protein sequence: CSASSGTEAFF.